Each of the 24 T cell receptor beta chains below was sequenced from the same sample in a study of CD4+ T cells in melanoma. Method: immunoSEQ multiplex PCR; TCRdb's copy keeps in-frame clones and lacks some. This sample has 15,000 to 20,000 clones, with roughly 80% found just once. Sequencing used cells from a culture (not recorded whether cultured in vitro). The receptors were gathered from a human donor with melanoma.

The V and J genes are TRBV10-3 and TRBJ2-1; weak D call: TRBD2 (7 bases). V shed 4 bases and J shed 2 bases, with 18 bases lying between them. The CDR3 covers 17 residues. The germline V gene has CDR1 ENHRY and CDR2 SYGVKD. In DNA form, the CDR3 reads TGTGCCATCAGTGCCCCAAGAAGGGAGGGGGCCTACAATGAGCAGTTCTTC. Translating gives CAISAPRREGAYNEQFF.

The chain is built from TRBV5-5 and TRBJ1-1; D gene ambiguous. The germline V and J ends were trimmed by 1 base and 2 bases, with 12 bases remaining between them. This CDR3 is 15 amino acids long. The germline gives CDR1 SGHKS, CDR2 YYEKEE (reference sequence). As DNA, the CDR3 is TGTGCCAGCAGCTTGAGTCCGACACTTAACACTGAAGCTTTCTTT. Protein sequence: CASSLSPTLNTEAFF.

This clone was seen a few times. Other DNA variants within this sample encode the same CDR3. The chain carries TRBV7-9 and TRBJ2-7, with TRBD2 identical over 9 bases. With 1 base clipped from V and 7 bases from J, the junction kept 2 bases outside the gene matches. Germline-derived CDR1 and CDR2 are SEHNR and FQNEAQ (reference sequence). The CDR3 has 13 residues. The CDR3 here is CASSLGGRVEQYF. In DNA, the CDR3 is TGTGCCAGCAGCTTAGGCGGGAGGGTTGAGCAGTACTTC.

Here the CDR3 reads CASRYSSGNQPQHF. In nucleotides, the CDR3 is TGTGCCAGTAGGTACTCCTCGGGCAATCAGCCCCAGCATTTT. The chain is built from TRBV19 and TRBJ1-5; D unresolved. The V gene's germline CDR1 is LNHDA and CDR2 SQIVND (reference sequence). V lost 6 bases and J 2 bases, leaving 11 bases between the germline ends. The CDR3 is 14 residues long.

The chain links TRBV6-1 to TRBJ1-5; tentatively, D is TRBD1 (6 bases). Trimming pared 10 bases from V and 6 bases from J, leaving 13 bases between. This CDR3 has 12 residues. Germline assignment: CDR1 MNHNS and CDR2 SASEGT. Here the CDR3 reads CATRQVGQPQHF. The DNA of the CDR3 is TGTGCCACCAGACAGGTCGGTCAGCCCCAGCATTTT.

The table lists this clone with a few counts. The V and J genes are TRBV6-1 and TRBJ1-1; D ambiguous. The CDR3 spans 12 residues. V lost 7 bases, J lost 2 bases, and 8 bases lay in between. Germline V gene data show CDR1 as MNHNS and CDR2 as SASEGT. This CDR3 is CASTGRNTEAFF. Here the CDR3 DNA reads TGTGCCAGCACGGGCAGAAACACTGAAGCTTTCTTT.

In DNA, the CDR3 is TGTGCCAGCAGCTCGGGACAGGGGGTTTCACCCCTCCACTTT. It specifies CASSSGQGVSPLHF. V usage is TRBV11-1 and J usage is TRBJ1-6, with 11 bases identical to TRBD1. In germline, CDR1 is SGHAT, CDR2 FQDESV (reference sequence). The CDR3 totals 14 residues. The junction had 2 bases not matched to a gene; V was cut back by 4 bases and J by 9 bases.

This clone has only a few counts. The genes are TRBV5-1 and TRBJ1-4; 9 nucleotides agree with TRBD1. Germline V lookup: CDR1 SGHRS, CDR2 YFSETQ. J lost 8 bases, V lost 0 bases, and 5 bases had no gene match. This CDR3 spans 15 amino acids. DNA for the CDR3: TGCGCCAGCAGCTTGGGCGACAGGGGGTCCGAAAAACTGTTTTTT. Its protein is CASSLGDRGSEKLFF.

This chain connects TRBV7-6 to TRBJ1-4; D is ambiguous. This CDR3 region has 14 residues. Trimming shortened V by 5 bases and J by 0 bases, and 7 bases separated the two germline ends. CDR1 and CDR2 from the germline V gene are SGHVS and FNYEAQ. The CDR3 coding sequence is TGTGCCAGCAGCCCCTCTTCAACTAATGAAAAACTGTTTTTT. This encodes CASSPSSTNEKLFF.

The chain couples TRBV10-1 to TRBJ2-7; TRBD2 might be the D (5 bases). The CDR3 runs 13 residues. Germline-derived CDR1 and CDR2 are WNHNN and SYGVQD (reference sequence). V was clipped by 3 bases and J by 3 bases, with 9 bases between them. This CDR3 reads CASSEEGNYEQYF. Written as DNA, the CDR3 is TGCGCCAGCAGTGAAGAGGGAAACTACGAGCAGTACTTC.

The chain is built from TRBV6-5 and TRBJ1-5; possibly TRBD1 for D (5 bases). This CDR3 has 14 amino acids. Germline lookup yields CDR1 MNHEY and CDR2 SVGAGI. Deletions cut 5 bases from V and 3 bases from J, with 11 bases between. As DNA, the CDR3 is TGTGCCAGCAGTCGGGACCGATACAATCAGCCCCAGCATTTT. The encoded protein is CASSRDRYNQPQHF.

The CDR3 region has the DNA TGTGCCTGGAGTGTATCCGAGGCGACTACGCAGTATTTT. Amino acids: CAWSVSEATTQYF. V usage is TRBV30 and J usage is TRBJ2-3; no reliable D call. The V end was cut by 0 bases, the J end by 8 bases, with 12 bases between. CDR1 and CDR2 (germline): GTSNPN, SVGIG (reference sequence). The CDR3 has 13 amino acids.

The rearrangement joins TRBV5-4 to TRBJ2-1; D may correspond to TRBD1 or TRBD2 (5 bases each). This CDR3 is built from 15 residues. The ends were cut back, 1 base at V and 6 bases at J, with 14 bases in the middle. CDR1 is SGHNT, CDR2 YYREEE, per germline (reference sequence). The CDR3 spells CASSLTGRVVNEQFF. The DNA for the CDR3 is TGTGCCAGCAGCTTGACGGGGCGGGTCGTCAATGAGCAGTTCTTC.

This clone is termed medium-sized (0.01 to 0.1%). The chain recombines TRBV7-9 with TRBJ1-1; D call uncertain. The germline gives CDR1 SEHNR, CDR2 FQNEAQ (reference sequence). The CDR3 extends over 12 amino acids. V was clipped by 2 bases and J by 7 bases, with 8 bases between them. CDR3 sequence (DNA): TGTGCCAGCAGCTTATCCCTTAGTGAAGCTTTCTTT. Protein: CASSLSLSEAFF.

This clone was picked up a small number of times. The chain recombines TRBV5-1 with TRBJ1-4; no reliable D call. V lost 0 bases and J 0 bases, leaving 6 bases between the germline ends. CDR1 is SGHRS, CDR2 YFSETQ, per germline. The CDR3 covers 15 residues. CDR3 sequence reads: CASSLGVATNEKLFF. Here the CDR3 DNA reads TGCGCCAGCAGCTTGGGGGTTGCAACTAATGAAAAACTGTTTTTT.

This chain uses TRBV6-1 with TRBJ1-5, with TRBD1 matching 8 bases. The CDR3 contains 16 residues. Germline loops: CDR1 MNHNS, CDR2 SASEGT. Germline trimming cut 3 bases from V and 6 bases from J; bases unmatched to any gene: 10. As DNA, the CDR3 is TGTGCCAGCAGTGACGGGCCTCAGGGGGCAAGTCAGCCCCAGCATTTT. It yields the protein CASSDGPQGASQPQHF.

The genes are TRBV7-3 and TRBJ2-1, with a weak D call TRBD2 (5 bases). V dropped 1 base and J dropped 4 bases, with 20 bases sitting between them. The CDR3 extends over 18 amino acids. Germline V CDR1 and CDR2: SGHTA, FQGTGA. The CDR3 sequence: CASSLRPRIERSYNEQFF. CDR3 coding DNA: TGTGCCAGCAGCTTAAGGCCACGAATAGAGCGGAGTTACAATGAGCAGTTCTTC.

J is TRBJ2-5 and V is TRBV7-9; D is ambiguous. V was trimmed by 3 bases and J by 1 base, leaving 12 bases between them. This CDR3 is 15 amino acids long. Germline V gives CDR1 SEHNR, CDR2 FQNEAQ (reference sequence). In DNA, the CDR3 is TGTGCCAGCAGCTTTAGCCCGTTCGGCCAAGAGACCCAGTACTTC. Translating gives CASSFSPFGQETQYF.

This clone was detected once. The V and J genes are TRBV7-2 and TRBJ1-1; 8 nucleotides agree with TRBD1. This CDR3 region has 16 residues. J gave up 1 base and V 4 bases, and 8 bases lay outside the gene matches. The germline V gene encodes CDR1 SGHTA and CDR2 FQGNSA. The CDR3 bases are TGTGCCAGCAGCTCAAAGGAAGGGACAGGGAACACTGAAGCTTTCTTT. It is translated as CASSSKEGTGNTEAFF.

The chain combines TRBV7-9 with TRBJ1-5; D unresolved. Trimming cost V 1 base and J 4 bases, with 8 bases left between them. The CDR3 contains 14 residues. The germline V gene has CDR1 SEHNR and CDR2 FQNEAQ (reference sequence). The CDR3 coding sequence is TGTGCCAGCAGCTTAGAGACTTCTAATCAGCCCCAGCATTTT. Protein sequence: CASSLETSNQPQHF. Full variable domain (outside the CDR3, taken from reference TRBV7-9 and TRBJ1-5): DTGVSQNPRHKITKRGQNVTFRCDPISEHNRLYWYRQTLGQGPEFLTYFQNEAQLEKSRLLSDRFSAERPKGSFSTLEIQRTEQGDSAMYLCASSLETSNQPQHFGDGTRLSIL.

The gene calls are TRBV7-9 and TRBJ1-1; D gene unclear. Germline values: CDR1 SEHNR, CDR2 FQNEAQ (reference sequence). Deletions cut 2 bases from V and 5 bases from J, with 9 bases between. This CDR3 comprises 13 residues. The CDR3 here is CASSLKRETEAFF. The CDR3 DNA reads as TGTGCCAGCAGCTTAAAAAGGGAAACTGAAGCTTTCTTT.

The chain recombines TRBV6-6 with TRBJ2-7; weak D call: TRBD1 (5 bases). V lost 2 bases to trimming and J lost 5 bases, with 13 bases between them. There are 14 residues in the CDR3. Germline CDR1 reads MNHNY; CDR2 reads SVGAGI (reference sequence). CDR3 sequence reads: CASSYRQGINEQYF. The CDR3 bases are TGTGCCAGCAGTTACCGGCAGGGTATCAACGAGCAGTACTTC.

The table lists this clone with a few counts. The genes are TRBV29-1 and TRBJ1-3; D call uncertain. Per the germline V gene, CDR1 is SQVTM and CDR2 is ANQGSEA. V dropped 6 bases and J dropped 0 bases, with 6 bases sitting between them. The CDR3 runs 12 residues. Written as DNA, the CDR3 is TGCAGCGTCCAGAGCTCTGGAAACACCATATATTTT. Translated, it gives CSVQSSGNTIYF.

The rearrangement uses TRBV4-2 and TRBJ2-5; D assignment may be TRBD1 or TRBD2 (5 bases each). The V gene lost 0 bases and the J gene lost 3 bases, with 11 bases spanning the gap. This CDR3 spans 15 amino acids. Looked up from germline, CDR1 is LGHNA and CDR2 is YNFKEQ. CDR3 protein: CASSQDGGTKETQYF. The CDR3 bases are TGTGCCAGCAGCCAAGATGGGGGAACTAAAGAGACCCAGTACTTC.